The present T cell receptor beta chain was sequenced within a study of blood T cell repertoires in COVID-19. On the study more broadly: Samples came from the United States, Italy and Spain, spanning acute and convalescent COVID-19. PBMCs, B-cell-depleted T cells, or T cells were the source of the cDNA or gDNA that made up the material.

Per the original data handling: Reference gene primer amplification gave nucleated cell count estimates. The method was immunoSEQ multiplex PCR; TCRdb's version includes in-frame clones alone and lacks a portion of them. Clone size and V and J calls were adopted from that table, with D and trimming inferred from the DNA. The table includes about 150,000 clones, 80% to 90% detected once. Seattle cases were enrolled at active infection and followed longitudinally. From germline, CDR1 is SGHTA and CDR2 FQGNSA. CDR3 size: 15 residues. V dropped 5 bases and J dropped 5; count of bases not matched to a gene: 3.

Specimen: peripheral blood. The chain combines TRBV7-2 with TRBJ2-2, with TRBD2 matching over 12 bases. The clonotype comes from a man aged 18 to 30 with COVID-19, enrolled during active disease. CDR3 loop: CASSGLAGTTGELFF. The CDR3 region has the DNA TGTGCCAGCAGCGGACTAGCGGGAACGACCGGGGAGCTGTTTTTT.